This TCR beta chain was retrieved from a study of control samples from healthy donors and cancer patients. Data came from immunoSEQ multiplex PCR; TCRdb stores just in-frame clones and leaves some out. In the table there are 150,000 or so clones, roughly 94% of which are singletons. Germline loops: CDR1 LNHDA, CDR2 SQIVND (reference sequence). This CDR3 is 13 amino acids long. V dropped 3 bases and J dropped 5 bases, with 10 bases sitting between them. With regard to this clone: Distinct nucleotide sequences in the sample also encode this CDR3.

This clonotype originated in a man in his 60s with colorectal cancer. The sequenced sample was PBMCs. The chain carries TRBV19 and TRBJ1-1, with D maybe TRBD1 (5 bases). The CDR3 reads CASSIQGGTEAFF. The CDR3 nucleotides read TGTGCCAGTAGTATTCAGGGAGGGACTGAAGCTTTCTTT.